This T cell receptor beta chain is drawn from a study of CD8+ T cells in alopecia areata. About the study: Treated patients took oral tofacitinib at 5 to 10 mg twice daily. Study outcomes and limitations: Lesional tissue from the scalp (especially in alopecia totalis/universalis) showed higher clonality than normal scalp.

Note on this clone: Its antigen is not identified.

From germline, CDR1 is SGHRS and CDR2 YFSETQ. V gave up 0 bases and J gave up 4 bases, with 11 bases separating them. The CDR3 is made up of 15 amino acids. RNA was extracted and reverse transcribed into cDNA as the sequencing template. Only in-frame clones appear in the TCRdb table, and some are missing; sequencing was by immunoSEQ multiplex PCR. The repertoire holds 150,000 or so clones, with more than 40% as singletons. The source material was CD4+ T cells sorted from blood. The receptor's source is a human donor with alopecia areata. V usage is TRBV5-1 and J usage is TRBJ2-1, with D hard to call. CDR3: CASSLEWGAYNEQFF. CDR3 bases: TGCGCCAGCAGCTTGGAATGGGGTGCGTACAATGAGCAGTTCTTC.